The clone carrying this T cell receptor (beta chain) was seen a handful of times. In TCRdb, the 5' RACE reads were re-called with MiXCR into one record per CDR3 protein. The table records 9,500 to 15,000 distinct CDR3 sequences, just over 50% of them present only once. CDR3 length: 15 amino acids. Trimming stripped 8 bases from V and 2 bases from J, with 18 bases between. Tregs were sorted as CD4+CD25+CD127-/low cells. Sequenced material: tumor-infiltrating Tregs sorted from the breast tumor. J is TRBJ1-1 and V is TRBV12-3 or TRBV12-4; tentatively, D is TRBD1 (5 bases). The sequence was collected from a female donor with breast cancer. CDR3 coding DNA: TGTGCCAGCGCAAGGTCGGGGCGTCTCAACACTGAAGCTTTCTTT. The encoded protein is CASARSGRLNTEAFF.